Each of the 27 T cell receptor beta chains below was sequenced from the same sample in a study of blood T cells in healthy people across ages. The use of a sample-barcoded 5' primer and a J-beta primer mix characterized a second PCR of roughly 7 to 11 cycles. TCRdb independently ran MiXCR on the 5' RACE reads; one entry per CDR3 protein. Of about 1,500,000 distinct CDR3 sequences in the sample, roughly 27% were seen once. The sample was blood. These receptors all come from a woman aged 25 to 45 in good health.

There are a few counts of this clonotype. This chain uses TRBV30 with TRBJ1-2, with 7 nucleotides matching TRBD1. This CDR3 has 13 residues. V was pared by 3 bases and J by 6 bases, with 7 bases of the junction left unmatched. The V gene's germline CDR1 is GTSNPN and CDR2 SVGIG (reference sequence). The CDR3 loop is CAWRGTALHGYTF. CDR3 bases: TGTGCCTGGAGGGGGACAGCCCTTCATGGCTACACCTTC. The variable domain in full, completed from reference TRBV30 and TRBJ1-2, reads SQTIHQWPATLVQPVGSPLSLECTVEGTSNPNLYWYRQAAGRGLQLLFYSVGIGQISSEVPQNLSASRPQDRQFILSSKKLLLSDSGFYLCAWRGTALHGYTFGSGTRLTVV.

This clonotype was observed a handful of times. This chain links TRBV4-3 with TRBJ1-1; TRBD1 might be the D (6 bases). Looked up from germline, CDR1 is LGHNA and CDR2 is YSLEER. This CDR3 has 15 amino acids. With 0 bases removed from V and 0 bases from J, the gap between germline ends came to 8 bases. This CDR3 reads CASSQDGGLNTEAFF. The CDR3 region has the DNA TGCGCCAGCAGCCAAGACGGGGGGCTGAACACTGAAGCTTTCTTT.

This clonotype was recorded at least ten times. The V gene is TRBV20-1, the J gene TRBJ2-7; the D is unclear. The germline V gene has CDR1 DFQATT and CDR2 SNEGSKA (reference sequence). The CDR3 is 12 residues long. V dropped 3 bases and J dropped 2 bases, with 8 bases sitting between them. The CDR3 loop is CSARTVTYEQYF. The CDR3, as DNA: TGCAGTGCTAGGACGGTGACCTACGAGCAGTACTTC.

The CDR3 DNA reads TGTGCCAGCAGGCACTCGGGAGATACGCAGTATTTT. Amino acids: CASRHSGDTQYF. The gene calls are TRBV3-1 and TRBJ2-3; D gene ambiguous. V dropped 6 bases and J dropped 5 bases, with 9 bases sitting between them. This CDR3 has 12 residues. Per the germline V gene, CDR1 is LGHDT and CDR2 is YNNKEL (reference sequence).

This chain uses TRBV7-8 with TRBJ2-2; D call uncertain. The germline V gene has CDR1 SGHVS and CDR2 FQNEAQ. V was clipped by 5 bases and J by 1 base, with 8 bases between them. The CDR3 consists of 14 residues. The CDR3 spells CASSHDENTGELFF. The CDR3 DNA is TGTGCCAGCAGCCATGATGAGAACACCGGGGAGCTGTTTTTT. Drawing the rest from reference TRBV7-8 and TRBJ2-2, the complete variable domain is GAGVSQSPRYKVAKRGQDVALRCDPISGHVSLFWYQQALGQGPEFLTYFQNEAQLDKSGLPSDRFFAERPEGSVSTLKIQRTQQEDSAVYLCASSHDENTGELFFGEGSRLTVL.

In its sample, this clonotype was seen a few times. V usage is TRBV5-1 and J usage is TRBJ2-5; 12 bases map to TRBD2. The CDR3 consists of 19 residues. CDR1 SGHRS and CDR2 YFSETQ come from the germline V gene. Trimming took 1 base from V and 4 from J; bases not matched to a gene: 14. CDR3 bases: TGCGCCAGCAGCTTGCAACTAGCGGGGGGTTCTATCCAACGAGAGACCCAGTACTTC. This encodes CASSLQLAGGSIQRETQYF.

As for this clonotype: Its ends do not fully match the called genes, so a read error is possible. The V call is TRBV13, the J call TRBJ2-7; 9 bases map to TRBD1. Germline V gives CDR1 PRHDT, CDR2 FYEKMQ (reference sequence). The CDR3 contains 14 residues. CDR3 loop: CTSSFGQGTYEQYF. For the CDR3, the DNA is TGTACCAGCAGCTTTGGACAGGGGACCTACGAGCAGTACTTC. The whole variable domain, filled in from reference TRBV13 and TRBJ2-7, reads AAGVIQSPRHLIKEKRETATLKCYPIPRHDTVYWYQQGPGQDPQFLISFYEKMQSDKGSIPDRFSAQQFSDYHSELNMSSLELGDSALYFCTSSFGQGTYEQYFGPGTRLTVT.

This clonotype was detected only a few times. J is TRBJ2-5 and V is TRBV7-2, with D perhaps TRBD2 (6 bases). CDR1 and CDR2 (germline): SGHTA, FQGNSA. The germline V and J ends were trimmed by 4 bases and 9 bases, with 18 bases remaining between them. The CDR3 runs 14 residues. The CDR3 is CASSYAGLEGAQYF. In DNA, the CDR3 is TGTGCCAGCAGCTACGCGGGACTCGAAGGGGCCCAGTACTTC.

Regarding this clonotype: At one of its ends the junction is not consistent with the germline gene, which may arise from a read error. In DNA form, the CDR3 reads TGTGTCAGCAGCGTAGGGGACAGGGGGCTGGGAGAGCAGTACTTC. The encoded protein is CVSSVGDRGLGEQYF. This chain links TRBV9 with TRBJ2-7, with 12 bases fitting TRBD1. CDR3 length: 15 amino acids. Germline CDR1 is SGDLS and CDR2 is YYNGEE.

The chain is built from TRBV20-1 and TRBJ2-2, with D perhaps TRBD2 (6 bases). Trimming shortened V by 5 bases and J by 0 bases, and 7 bases separated the two germline ends. Per germline, CDR1 DFQATT and CDR2 SNEGSKA (reference sequence). This CDR3 region has 13 residues. The CDR3 spells CSAWDSNTGELFF. As DNA, the CDR3 is TGCAGTGCTTGGGACTCGAACACCGGGGAGCTGTTTTTT.

As for this clonotype: A junction boundary mismatches the germline segment, possibly from a read error. The J gene is TRBJ1-1, the V gene TRBV5-6, with TRBD1 identical over 7 bases. Germline V gene data show CDR1 as SGHDT and CDR2 as YYEEEE. The length of the CDR3 is 15 residues. Written as DNA, the CDR3 is TGTGCCGGCAGCTTGACTACAGGGGTGAACACTGAAGCTTTCTTT. Its protein product is CAGSLTTGVNTEAFF.

The chain recombines TRBV7-2 with TRBJ2-2; 7 nucleotides line up with TRBD1. The V gene end was trimmed by 5 bases and the J gene end by 0 bases; junction bases not matched to a gene: 6. This CDR3 is built from 16 residues. Germline-derived CDR1 and CDR2 are SGHTA and FQGNSA. CDR3 loop: CASSRTGQSNTGELFF. The CDR3 nucleotides are TGTGCCAGCAGCCGGACAGGACAGTCGAACACCGGGGAGCTGTTTTTT.

A few counts support this clonotype. A much larger clonotype is one base distant, so this may be a read error. V usage is TRBV12-3 or TRBV12-4 and J usage is TRBJ1-2; 8 bases align to TRBD1. V gave up 3 bases and J gave up 4 bases; unmatched junction bases: 7. The CDR3 runs to 15 residues. The CDR3 nucleotides read TGTGCCAGCAGTTTGAGCTCACAGGGGGGCTATGGCTACACCTTC. The encoded protein is CASSLSSQGGYGYTF.

This clonotype was observed a few times. The chain carries TRBV5-1 and TRBJ2-1, with unresolved D. V was cut by 4 bases and J by 0 bases, with 14 bases left in between. The CDR3 sequence is 16 residues long. From germline, CDR1 is SGHRS and CDR2 YFSETQ. CDR3 DNA: TGCGCCAGCAGCGACGACATGCCTAACTCCTACAATGAGCAGTTCTTC. Protein sequence: CASSDDMPNSYNEQFF.

This chain joins TRBV4-2 and TRBJ1-5, with D unresolved. The CDR3 is made up of 14 amino acids. Between the trimmed V and J ends, which lost 4 bases and 6 bases, there was a span of 13 bases. Germline values: CDR1 LGHNA, CDR2 YNFKEQ. DNA for the CDR3: TGTGCCAGCAGCCCCGACGGTCGGGTTCAGCCCCAGCATTTT. Amino acid sequence: CASSPDGRVQPQHF.

This clonotype was counted ten times or more. The chain combines TRBV7-9 with TRBJ2-7; 8 bases match TRBD1. Trimming took 5 bases from V and 5 from J; bases not matched to a gene: 11. Germline V gene lookup returns CDR1 SEHNR and CDR2 FQNEAQ (reference sequence). The CDR3 is 15 residues long. CDR3 sequence (DNA): TGTGCCAGCAGCCCCCGGACAGGGAAGGTCCACGAGCAGTACTTC. This sequence encodes CASSPRTGKVHEQYF.

This sequence joins TRBV12-3 or TRBV12-4 and TRBJ1-2; TRBD1 might be the D (5 bases). The CDR3 is 17 amino acids. V lost 6 bases to trimming and J lost 4 bases, with 24 bases between them. The CDR3 protein is CASRVGGGRGPSYGYTF. The CDR3 DNA follows: TGTGCCAGCAGAGTGGGGGGTGGAAGGGGCCCCTCCTATGGCTACACCTTC.

The chain recombines TRBV20-1 with TRBJ2-1; weak D call: TRBD2 (6 bases). The length of the CDR3 is 17 residues. The V gene's germline CDR1 is DFQATT and CDR2 SNEGSKA (reference sequence). V lost 1 base to trimming and J lost 2 bases, with 18 bases between them. CDR3 sequence reads: CSARVRVNGRAYNEQFF. The CDR3 DNA sequence: TGCAGTGCTAGAGTCCGGGTCAACGGGAGAGCCTACAATGAGCAGTTCTTC.

Remarks on this clonotype: This may stem from a read error, because a much larger clone lies one nucleotide away. In DNA, the CDR3 is TGTGCCAGCAGTTTAGCCCCCGGGGCTTGGGCCAACGTCCTGAATTTC. Translation gives CASSLAPGAWANVLNF. The gene calls are TRBV27 and TRBJ2-6; D assignment may be TRBD1 or TRBD2 (5 bases each). This CDR3 spans 16 amino acids. Germline values: CDR1 MNHEY, CDR2 SMNVEV (reference sequence).

This clonotype was picked up a small number of times. V gene TRBV7-2 combines with J gene TRBJ2-3; 7 bases map to TRBD1. Germline CDR1 is SGHTA and CDR2 is FQGNSA. After removal of 5 bases from V and 6 bases from J, the junction contained 11 bases not matched to a gene. The CDR3 has 15 residues. CDR3 nucleotides: TGTGCCAGCAGCCCCCGGACAGGTCAGGGCGATACGCAGTATTTT. It encodes CASSPRTGQGDTQYF.

Remarks on this clonotype: Being one base from a much bigger clone, this may be a read error. The gene calls are TRBV7-2 and TRBJ2-5; D is ambiguous. Germline V gene lookup returns CDR1 SGHTA and CDR2 FQGNSA. CDR3 size: 14 residues. This CDR3 reads CANSLGVWEETQYF. The CDR3 DNA sequence: TGTGCCAACAGCTTAGGAGTCTGGGAAGAGACCCAGTACTTC.

For this clonotype: A much bigger clone sits one base away, suggesting this may be a read error. This rearrangement joins TRBV7-2 to TRBJ2-7; D unresolved. Per the germline V gene, CDR1 is SGHTA and CDR2 is FQGNSA. Trimming removed 5 bases at V and 9 bases at J, with 17 bases between. The CDR3 loop spans 13 amino acids. The CDR3 region is CASSQTVVNGQYF. The DNA for the CDR3 is TGTGCCAGCAGCCAGACCGTAGTGAACGGGCAGTACTTC. Using reference TRBV7-2 and TRBJ2-7 for the parts outside the CDR3, the full variable domain is GAGVSQSPSNKVTEKGKDVELRCDPISGHTALYWYRQSLGQGLEFLIYFQGNSAPDKSGLPSDRFSAERTGGSVSTLTIQRTQQEDSAVYLCASSQTVVNGQYFGPGTRLTVT.

In the case of this clonotype: A junction boundary mismatches the germline segment, possibly from a read error. The rearrangement links TRBV5-5 to TRBJ1-2; 10 bases fit TRBD1. The CDR3 is made up of 15 amino acids. Germline V CDR1 and CDR2: SGHKS, YYEKEE (reference sequence). The CDR3 region has the DNA TGTGCCAGCAGCCCGGTGGGACAGGGGACCTATGACTACACCTTC. It translates to CASSPVGQGTYDYTF.

As regards this clonotype: One junction end does not reproduce the germline sequence, and a read error may be involved. The chain joins TRBV20-1 to TRBJ2-7, with a possible D match to TRBD1 (6 bases). Germline values: CDR1 DFQATT, CDR2 SNEGSKA (reference sequence). This CDR3 region has 12 residues. The CDR3 loop reads CRASGQSYEQYF. The CDR3 coding sequence is TGCAGGGCTAGTGGACAGTCCTACGAGCAGTACTTC.

This clonotype has ten or more counts. The chain combines TRBV2 with TRBJ2-1, with 9 nucleotides matching TRBD2. The CDR3 extends over 15 amino acids. V lost 7 bases and J lost 0; bases outside the gene matches: 4. Germline lookup yields CDR1 SNHLY and CDR2 FYNNEI. The CDR3 protein is CASKIAGASYNEQFF. CDR3 in DNA: TGTGCCAGCAAAATAGCGGGGGCCTCCTACAATGAGCAGTTCTTC.

This clonotype showed up many times. The chain has TRBV7-2 and TRBJ2-5; 10 positions agree with TRBD2. The length of the CDR3 is 16 residues. The germline V gene encodes CDR1 SGHTA and CDR2 FQGNSA. V was pared by 3 bases and J by 1 base, with 5 bases of the junction left unmatched. The CDR3 DNA follows: TGTGCCAGCAGCTTGGTGACTAGCGGGCTCCAAGAGACCCAGTACTTC. Its translation: CASSLVTSGLQETQYF.

The chain recombines TRBV30 with TRBJ1-2, with D perhaps matching TRBD1 (5 bases). Germline lookup yields CDR1 GTSNPN and CDR2 SVGIG (reference sequence). Deletions cut 4 bases from V and 7 bases from J, with 16 bases between. There are 13 residues in the CDR3. The CDR3 DNA reads TGTGCCTGGAAGGAGGAGGGGTCGGTTGGCTACACCTTC. It is translated as CAWKEEGSVGYTF.